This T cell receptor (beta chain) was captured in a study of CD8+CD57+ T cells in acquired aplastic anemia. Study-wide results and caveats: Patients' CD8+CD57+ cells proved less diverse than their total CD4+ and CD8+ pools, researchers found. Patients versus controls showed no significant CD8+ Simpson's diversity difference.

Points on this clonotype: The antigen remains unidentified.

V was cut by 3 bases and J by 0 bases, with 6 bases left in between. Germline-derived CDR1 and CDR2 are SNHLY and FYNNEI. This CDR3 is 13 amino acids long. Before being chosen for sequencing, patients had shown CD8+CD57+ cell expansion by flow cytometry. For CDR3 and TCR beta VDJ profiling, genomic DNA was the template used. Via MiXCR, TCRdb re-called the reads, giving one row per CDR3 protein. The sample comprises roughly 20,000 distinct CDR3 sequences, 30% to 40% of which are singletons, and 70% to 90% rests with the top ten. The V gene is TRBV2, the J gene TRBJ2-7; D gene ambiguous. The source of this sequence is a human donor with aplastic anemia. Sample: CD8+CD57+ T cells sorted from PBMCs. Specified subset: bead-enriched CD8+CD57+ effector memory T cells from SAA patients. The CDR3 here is CASSDSSSYEQYF. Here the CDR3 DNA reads TGTGCCAGCAGTGACTCAAGCTCCTACGAGCAGTACTTC.